A selection of T cell receptor beta chains follows, all from one sample in a study of blood T cell repertoires in COVID-19. Sequencing was performed with immunoSEQ multiplex PCR; in TCRdb, only in-frame clones are kept and a portion is missing. This table has 25,000 to 35,000 clones, approximately 84% appearing once. The sequencing sample was made of peripheral blood. The receptor source for this set is a woman aged 55-75 years with acute or convalescent COVID-19. Each CDR3 is given with its conserved first and last residue. The order of the fields is D gene, V gene, J gene, clone size, CDR3 protein, CDR3 DNA. The D gene is left open where the match is weak. Clone size is stated in some rows and not others, as once, few, many or a class when expanded.

>TRBD1|TRBV4-1|TRBJ1-1|NA
CASSGGTVTMAFF
TGCGCCAGCAGCGGAGGGACAGTTACAATGGCTTTCTTT
>NA|TRBV11-3|TRBJ2-1|NA
CASSLIGEKQFF
TGTGCCAGCAGCTTAATTGGGGAGAAGCAGTTCTTC
>NA|TRBV2|TRBJ2-7|NA
CASRGGAGRTYEQYF
TGTGCCAGCAGGGGCGGGGCAGGCCGTACCTACGAGCAGTACTTC
>NA|TRBV7-9|TRBJ1-1|NA
CASRIGGENTEAFF
TGTGCCAGCAGGATAGGGGGGGAGAACACTGAAGCTTTCTTT
>NA|TRBV9|TRBJ2-1|NA
CASSPPPLYGYNEQFF
TGTGCCAGCAGCCCCCCTCCCCTTTACGGCTACAATGAGCAGTTCTTC
>NA|TRBV6-5|TRBJ2-7|NA
CASGQSSYEQYF
TGTGCCAGCGGACAATCCTCCTACGAGCAGTACTTC
>NA|TRBV6-1|TRBJ1-2|few
CASSEGGIRF
TGTGCCAGCAGTGAGGGAGGGATACGCTTC
>NA|TRBV29-1|TRBJ2-1|NA
CSVGYRGTYNEQFF
TGCAGCGTTGGGTACCGAGGGACCTACAATGAGCAGTTCTTC
>NA|TRBV2|TRBJ2-7|NA
CASSASQGGEQYF
TGTGCCAGCAGTGCCTCGCAGGGAGGCGAGCAGTACTTC
>NA|TRBV30|TRBJ1-5|NA
CAWSVQGQPQHF
TGTGCCTGGAGTGTACAGGGTCAGCCCCAGCATTTT
>NA|TRBV20-1|TRBJ1-2|NA
CSASARTGSMAGFGYTF
TGCAGTGCTAGTGCGAGAACAGGATCTATGGCAGGTTTTGGCTACACCTTC
>TRBD1|TRBV2|TRBJ1-5|NA
CASSYQGAHQPQHF
TGTGCCAGCAGCTACCAGGGGGCGCATCAGCCCCAGCATTTT
>NA|TRBV10-3|TRBJ1-2|NA
CATHSPNYGYTF
TGTGCCACCCACAGTCCTAACTATGGCTACACCTTC
>NA|TRBV6-2/TRBV6-3|TRBJ1-6|NA
CASSYAAGSSYNSPLHF
TGTGCCAGCAGTTACGCGGCGGGAAGCTCCTATAATTCACCCCTCCACTTT
>NA|TRBV12-3/TRBV12-4|TRBJ2-7|medium-sized
CASSLTGPYEQYF
TGTGCCAGCAGTTTGACAGGTCCCTACGAGCAGTACTTC
>TRBD1|TRBV6-6|TRBJ2-3|NA
CASSPGGSLVFRKSTDTQYF
TGTGCCAGCAGCCCAGGGGGCTCGTTAGTTTTTAGGAAGAGCACAGATACGCAGTATTTT
>TRBD1|TRBV20-1|TRBJ2-1|NA
CSVVRGYEQFF
TGCAGTGTTGTCAGGGGGTATGAGCAGTTCTTC
>TRBD1|TRBV10-3|TRBJ2-2|NA
CATGDRGATGELFF
TGTGCCACGGGGGACAGGGGCGCCACCGGGGAGCTGTTTTTT
>NA|TRBV6-4|TRBJ1-1|NA
CASSREMNTEAFF
TGTGCCAGCAGCCGAGAGATGAACACTGAAGCTTTCTTT
>NA|TRBV18|TRBJ2-6|NA
CASSRGGSGANVLTF
TGTGCCAGCTCACGCGGTGGCTCTGGGGCCAACGTCCTGACTTTC
>NA|TRBV30|TRBJ1-4|NA
CAWSVGGVEKLFF
TGTGCCTGGAGTGTAGGAGGGGTCGAAAAACTGTTTTTT
>TRBD2|TRBV6-1|TRBJ2-7|few
CASSGARGGRYYEQYF
TGTGCCAGCAGTGGGGCCCGGGGGGGCCGATACTACGAGCAGTACTTC
>TRBD1|TRBV5-1|TRBJ1-1|NA
CASSLEGASNTEAFF
TGCGCCAGCAGCTTGGAGGGGGCCTCGAACACTGAAGCTTTCTTT
>TRBD1|TRBV10-2|TRBJ1-4|NA
CASSRDSNEKLFF
TGCGCCAGCAGCCGGGACAGTAATGAAAAACTGTTTTTT
>TRBD1|TRBV5-1|TRBJ1-2|once
CASSLGTDYGYTF
TGCGCCAGCAGCTTAGGGACAGATTATGGCTACACCTTC
>NA|TRBV30|TRBJ1-1|NA
CAWSVHQNTEAFF
TGTGCCTGGAGTGTACATCAGAACACTGAAGCTTTCTTT
>NA|TRBV6-6|TRBJ2-3|NA
CASSYWGGAEDTQYF
TGTGCCAGCAGTTACTGGGGGGGCGCTGAAGATACGCAGTATTTT
>NA|TRBV7-8|TRBJ1-4|NA
CASSPMGARSEKLFF
TGTGCCAGCAGCCCTATGGGGGCGCGTAGTGAAAAACTGTTTTTT
>NA|TRBV19|TRBJ1-1|NA
CASSIEGGTEAFF
TGTGCCAGTAGTATCGAGGGAGGCACTGAAGCTTTCTTT
>TRBD1|TRBV7-2|TRBJ2-3|once
CASSRDRDTQYF
TGTGCCAGCAGCCGTGACAGGGACACGCAGTATTTT
>NA|TRBV18|TRBJ2-5|NA
CASSPPRGGDRGNQETQYF
TGTGCCAGCTCACCCCCCCGGGGTGGGGATCGGGGTAACCAAGAGACCCAGTACTTC
>TRBD1|TRBV2|TRBJ1-5|NA
CASSEQGAYYQPQHF
TGTGCCAGCAGTGAGCAGGGGGCGTATTATCAGCCCCAGCATTTT
>TRBD2|TRBV6-5|TRBJ2-7|NA
CASRSGGTYEQYF
TGTGCCAGCCGTAGCGGGGGGACCTACGAGCAGTACTTC
>NA|TRBV7-3|TRBJ2-5|NA
CASSLVREETQYF
TGTGCCAGCAGCTTGGTCAGGGAAGAGACCCAGTACTTC
>TRBD1|TRBV6-5|TRBJ1-1|NA
CASSYQGAVTEAFF
TGTGCCAGCAGTTACCAGGGGGCTGTCACTGAAGCTTTCTTT
>TRBD2|TRBV13|TRBJ2-1|NA
CASRGEGSAYNEQFF
TGTGCCAGCCGAGGGGAGGGGTCCGCCTACAATGAGCAGTTCTTC
>NA|TRBV5-5|TRBJ1-6|NA
CASSLNSKSSYNSPLHF
TGTGCCAGCAGCTTGAACAGCAAGAGCTCCTATAATTCACCCCTCCACTTT
>NA|TRBV25-1|TRBJ1-1|NA
CASSETGPGTEAFF
TGTGCCAGCAGTGAGACAGGCCCTGGCACTGAAGCTTTCTTT